This T cell receptor (beta chain) was sequenced during a study of blood T cells in healthy people across ages (dated by TCRdb to between 2014 and 2017). As for the study more broadly: Template switching captured roughly one uniquely barcoded TCR beta cDNA molecule per two T cells in model experiments. The donors were divided into four age groups: young (average approximately 17 years), middle-aged (over 35), aged (about 60) and long-lived (82). For two donors (one aged 18 to 29 and one aged 80 or older), the study analyzed two additional independent replicas of 1 million unique cDNA reads from the same blood draw. To avoid experimental bias, donors of different ages were randomly spread across the sequencing lanes. Using deep sequencing normalized with unique cDNA molecular identifiers, the study measured how TCR beta repertoire diversity changes with age.

Library generation was performed with 5' RACE. The sequencer listed for this sample is Illumina HiSeq 2500. A second PCR of about 6 to 11 cycles was performed with a sample-barcoded 5' primer and a J-beta primer mix. A template-switch 5' adaptor carrying 12 random nucleotides introduced a unique molecular identifier onto each TCR beta cDNA molecule. Each sample yielded at least 2.5 million CDR3-containing paired-end reads. The Mint cDNA synthesis kit, primed by a TRBC-specific oligonucleotide, was used to synthesize first-strand cDNA from all RNA. Following uracil-DNA glycosylase treatment, all cDNA underwent a first 18-cycle PCR with the universal primers M1SS and BC2_uni_R. The authors processed their data as follows. For normalization, 1 million high-quality reads, each with a distinct molecular identifier, were randomly selected from each sample. Reads sharing molecular identifiers were discarded rather than binned into consensus sequences. MiTCR, set to a Q25 quality threshold and the strictest error-elimination algorithm, was used for CDR3 identification, clonotype clustering and error correction. A nonparametric unseen species model using Euler transformation provided a lower-bound estimate of total TCR beta diversity. The public sequencing data were trimmed at Q25 with fastp and processed into clonotypes with MiXCR by TCRdb, which kept only in-frame beta chains. Duplicate CDR3 protein sequences are folded into a single record with the most common DNA and genes. TCRdb assigned the V and J calls; the authors' analysis was not used. This sample lists about 800,000 distinct CDR3 sequences; 58% were detected once. The ten biggest clones cover 22% of the sample.

The CDR3 has 14 amino acids, counting the end cysteine and phenylalanine. Solely the CDR3 DNA is kept, with 42 bases framed from the first base. CDR1 and CDR2 were assigned from the germline V gene (reference sequence) as SEHNR and FQNEAQ. The junction shows trimming of 5 bases on V and 7 bases on J, plus 17 bases between the germline ends. The donors were around 39 Caucasian individuals from Russia, aged roughly 6 to 100 years, who were systemically healthy. Each donor gave approximately 9.3 milliliters of peripheral blood, collected into EDTA-treated Vacutainer tubes. Ficoll-Paque density-gradient centrifugation was used to isolate PBMCs, with at least 6 million per sample. Total RNA was extracted from PBMCs with Trizol reagent, with at least 5.5 micrograms obtained per sample. For every donor, flow cytometry on a PBMC aliquot measured the percentage of naive CD45RAhigh/CD27high T cells. Beyond this particular receptor, the publication reports: Observed TCR beta diversity correlated strongly with the percentage of naive T cells measured by flow cytometry. Bulk unsorted PBMC profiling prevented conclusive comparison of naive and antigen-experienced compartments. Observed TCR beta diversity per million T cells fell roughly linearly with age, and a significant reduction was already apparent by age around 40. Compared with the aged group, the long-lived group had more naive CD4+ T cells, fewer expanded clones and increased TCR diversity, a pattern suggesting age selection. The CMV infection status of donors was not known, potentially confounding age-related changes in expanded clonotypes. Estimates of total diversity from one million sequenced T cells were regarded as lower bounds and underestimates.

Remarks on this clonotype: This clone's antigen is unknown. Base qualities were left out, and no much larger clone turns up one base away.

The source is a man aged 25-40 years in good health. The V and J segments used are TRBV7-9 and TRBJ1-2, with no confident D gene call. The sample consisted of blood. The CDR3 region reads CASSEGFGLSGYTF. The DNA sequence is given as TGTGCCAGCAGCGAGGGATTTGGATTGAGTGGCTACACCTTC.